The 8 T cell receptor beta chains in this list originate from one sample, sequenced in a study of OX40 agonist ivuxolimab in advanced cancers. The table came from immunoSEQ multiplex PCR; TCRdb's copy has only in-frame clones and leaves some out. The sample lists tens of thousands of clones, around 86% occurring once. The sequences come from CD4+ or CD8+ T cells sorted from blood, collected in a trial of the OX40 agonist ivuxolimab. Source of these receptors: an adult with an advanced solid tumor such as melanoma, head and neck, liver or kidney cancer.

J is TRBJ1-1 and V is TRBV19; D uncertain. This CDR3 is built from 15 residues. The ends were cut back, 7 bases at V and 0 bases at J, with 15 bases in the middle. Germline V gene lookup returns CDR1 LNHDA and CDR2 SQIVND (reference sequence). CDR3 in amino acids: CASTADGKLNTEAFF. Here the CDR3 DNA reads TGTGCCAGTACCGCCGACGGAAAACTGAACACTGAAGCTTTCTTT.

The gene calls are TRBV5-4 and TRBJ2-3, with TRBD2 matching over 8 bases. The ends lost 4 bases at V and 3 bases at J; junction bases unmatched: 13. CDR3 size: 17 residues. Germline V gives CDR1 SGHNT, CDR2 YYREEE (reference sequence). The CDR3 region has the DNA TGTGCCAGCAGCCGCCCCACCCGGGGGGGGGCGACAGATACGCAGTATTTT. Translation gives CASSRPTRGGATDTQYF.

The chain joins TRBV6-5 to TRBJ1-3, with unresolved D. Trimming left V 6 bases short and J 0 bases short, with 9 bases between. This CDR3 is built from 14 residues. Germline V gives CDR1 MNHEY, CDR2 SVGAGI. CDR3 residues: CASRLQFSGNTIYF. The CDR3 coding sequence is TGTGCCAGCAGGCTACAGTTCTCTGGAAACACCATATATTTT.

The chain recombines TRBV30 with TRBJ2-1; TRBD2 matches 11 bases. Germline assignment: CDR1 GTSNPN and CDR2 SVGIG (reference sequence). Unmatched junction bases numbered 10, after V lost 5 bases and J lost 10 bases. CDR3 length equals 14 residues. CDR3 nucleotides: TGTGCCTGGGAAGGGACTAGCGGACTAGAAGAGCAGTTCTTC. Residues: CAWEGTSGLEEQFF.

This rearrangement joins TRBV10-3 to TRBJ1-1; 7 nucleotides align to TRBD1. CDR1 is ENHRY, CDR2 SYGVKD, per germline. This CDR3 is 13 amino acids long. V was pared by 8 bases and J by 0 bases, with 3 bases of the junction left unmatched. CDR3 nucleotide sequence: TGTGCCATCTGCAGGGGGATGAACACTGAAGCTTTCTTT. It codes for CAICRGMNTEAFF.

The sample holds a few counts of this clone. For the CDR3, the DNA is TGTGCCAGCGATGACCGAGCTTCCAATCAGCCCCAGCATTTT. This codes for CASDDRASNQPQHF. The gene calls are TRBV19 and TRBJ1-5; no clear D. This CDR3 region has 14 residues. CDR1 is LNHDA and CDR2 is SQIVND in the germline V gene (reference sequence). The V end was cut by 9 bases, the J end by 3 bases, with 15 bases between.

V usage is TRBV28 and J usage is TRBJ1-3; TRBD1 might be the D (6 bases). Germline CDR1 and CDR2: MDHEN and SYDVKM. CDR3 length: 16 amino acids. Trimming cost V 6 bases and J 0 bases, with 15 bases left between them. The CDR3 sequence: CASRSRDIRSGNTIYF. For the CDR3, the DNA is TGTGCCAGCAGATCCCGGGACATTCGCTCTGGAAACACCATATATTTT.

This chain's CDR3 is CASSEKTGGLEREIFHEQYF. CDR3 nucleotide sequence: TGCGCCAGCAGCGAAAAGACAGGGGGGCTGGAGCGGGAGATTTTCCACGAGCAGTACTTC. The chain recombines TRBV5-1 with TRBJ2-7, with D possibly being TRBD1 (9 bases). Germline CDR1 SGHRS, CDR2 YFSETQ. The CDR3 sequence is 20 residues long. Trimming took 4 bases from V and 5 from J, leaving 34 bases between them.